The rows below give T cell receptor beta chains drawn from one sample of a study of blood T cell repertoires in COVID-19. Generated by immunoSEQ multiplex PCR, the TCRdb table keeps only in-frame clones and is missing some. The sample yields under 250,000 clones, around 82% seen once. The sample comprised PBMCs or T cells enriched from blood (not recorded which). These receptors came from a woman in her thirties or forties who had been exposed to COVID-19. CDR3s include the opening cysteine and the closing phenylalanine or tryptophan. D genes are given only for firm matches. Clone size is given for some rows only: seen once, a few or many times, or a class if the clone is expanded.

len | abundance | j_gene | v_gene | d_gene | CDR3nt | CDR3aa
13 | NA | TRBJ1-5 | TRBV6-5 | NA | TGTGCCAGCAGTCGGGGGTCTACACAGCCCCAGCATTTT | CASSRGSTQPQHF
18 | NA | TRBJ1-5 | TRBV19 | NA | TGTGCCAGTAGTATAGGTACGAGGGCCGCCCTTAGCAATCAGCCCCAGCATTTT | CASSIGTRAALSNQPQHF
21 | once | TRBJ1-1 | TRBV4-2 | TRBD1 | TGTGCCAGCAGCCAAGATGTCGGACAGGGGGTACTTATGCCCATGAACACTGAAGCTTTCTTT | CASSQDVGQGVLMPMNTEAFF
15 | NA | TRBJ2-5 | TRBV5-4 | NA | TGTGCCAGCAGCTCCGTTGCGGGGTCGGTGGAGACCCAGTACTTC | CASSSVAGSVETQYF
16 | NA | TRBJ1-6 | TRBV19 | NA | TGTGCCAGTAGTCCGGTGGCCCTTCGGGGTAATTCACCCCTCCACTTT | CASSPVALRGNSPLHF
15 | few | TRBJ1-2 | TRBV9 | TRBD1 | TGTGCCAGCAGCGTACTGGGGACAGGCGGTTATGGCTACACCTTC | CASSVLGTGGYGYTF
15 | NA | TRBJ2-7 | TRBV6-1 | TRBD2 | TGTGCCAGCAGTGAAACGTCTGCGGGGGGGTACGAGCAGTACTTC | CASSETSAGGYEQYF
14 | NA | TRBJ1-1 | TRBV5-1 | TRBD1 | TGCGCCAGCAGCGTGCAGGGGGGAGACACTGAAGCTTTCTTT | CASSVQGGDTEAFF
12 | NA | TRBJ1-2 | TRBV5-6 | NA | TGTGCCAGCAGCTTGTCCGAGAGGGGCTACACCTTC | CASSLSERGYTF
14 | NA | TRBJ2-5 | TRBV5-1 | NA | TGCGCCAGCAGCTACGGAGGGTGGAGGGAGACCCAGTACTTC | CASSYGGWRETQYF
15 | NA | TRBJ1-6 | TRBV6-2/TRBV6-3 | NA | TGTGCCAGCAGTACAGAAAGCTCCTATAATTCACCCCTCCACTTT | CASSTESSYNSPLHF